The 12 T cell receptor beta chains reported below all come from one sample, sequenced in a study of blood T cell repertoires in COVID-19. The protocol was immunoSEQ multiplex PCR, while the TCRdb copy is restricted to in-frame clones and leaves out a portion. In the table there are about 230,000 clones, 81% of which are singletons. Input material: peripheral blood. All receptors derive from a woman of 80 years or more with acute or convalescent COVID-19.

The genes are TRBV7-6 and TRBJ1-5; 9 nucleotides line up with TRBD1. Germline CDR1 is SGHVS and CDR2 is FNYEAQ. The CDR3 spans 17 residues. V was pared by 4 bases and J by 3 bases, with 10 bases of the junction left unmatched. The DNA for the CDR3 is TGTGCCAGCAGCTACGGACCGGGACAGGGAATCAATCAGCCCCAGCATTTT. Translating it yields CASSYGPGQGINQPQHF.

The V gene is TRBV7-2, the J gene TRBJ2-3; possible D gene TRBD2, 5 bases. The ends were cut back, 2 bases at V and 2 bases at J, with 8 bases in the middle. There are 14 residues in the CDR3. The germline gives CDR1 SGHTA, CDR2 FQGNSA. The CDR3 DNA follows: TGTGCCAGCAGCTTATGGGGAGACACAGATACGCAGTATTTT. It yields the protein CASSLWGDTDTQYF.

A few counts support this clone. The chain uses TRBV30 and TRBJ2-7; weak D call: TRBD1 (6 bases). The CDR3 is 11 amino acids. The germline CDR1 and CDR2 sequences are GTSNPN and SVGIG (reference sequence). The V end was cut by 3 bases, the J end by 11 bases, with 14 bases between. As DNA, the CDR3 is TGTGCCTGGAGGGCCGACAGGAGAAAGTACTTC. Encoded protein: CAWRADRRKYF.

This clone was picked up a small number of times. The genes are TRBV7-8 and TRBJ2-7, with D tentatively TRBD2 (5 bases). The CDR3 sequence is 14 residues long. V gave up 6 bases and J gave up 3 bases, with 15 bases separating them. Germline V CDR1 and CDR2: SGHVS, FQNEAQ. The CDR3 reads CASRRRGRDYEQYF. In DNA, the CDR3 is TGTGCCAGCAGACGTAGAGGACGGGACTACGAGCAGTACTTC.

This clone was counted a single time. This chain joins TRBV7-9 and TRBJ1-2; tentatively, D is TRBD1 (6 bases). V gave up 5 bases and J gave up 4 bases, with 14 bases separating them. The CDR3 loop spans 14 amino acids. Germline V CDR1 and CDR2: SEHNR, FQNEAQ (reference sequence). The chain's CDR3 is CASSPDGGGYGYTF. As DNA, the CDR3 is TGTGCCAGCAGCCCCGATGGGGGCGGCTATGGCTACACCTTC.

The chain couples TRBV19 to TRBJ1-4; no reliable D call. CDR1 and CDR2 (germline): LNHDA, SQIVND (reference sequence). Trimming cost V 6 bases and J 6 bases, with 14 bases left between them. The CDR3 runs 14 residues. DNA for the CDR3: TGTGCCAGTAGACGCAGGTCGTCGGATGAAAAACTGTTTTTT. Protein product: CASRRRSSDEKLFF.

The chain recombines TRBV7-9 with TRBJ1-4; no clear D. In germline, CDR1 is SEHNR, CDR2 FQNEAQ (reference sequence). With 2 bases removed from V and 0 bases from J, the gap between germline ends came to 7 bases. CDR3 length: 15 residues. CDR3 sequence reads: CASSLIEATNEKLFF. The DNA for the CDR3 is TGTGCCAGCAGCTTAATCGAGGCAACTAATGAAAAACTGTTTTTT.

This rearrangement joins TRBV6-6 to TRBJ2-3; 9 bases are a match to TRBD1. CDR1 MNHNY and CDR2 SVGAGI come from the germline V gene (reference sequence). CDR3 length: 15 amino acids. The V and J ends lost 5 bases and 0 bases, in that order; junction bases with no gene match: 3. This CDR3 reads CASSSGQGSTDTQYF. The CDR3 DNA reads TGTGCCAGCAGTAGCGGACAGGGGAGCACAGATACGCAGTATTTT.

This clone has only one observation. The chain is built from TRBV6-2 or TRBV6-3 and TRBJ2-7, with TRBD2 matching over 11 bases. Germline V lookup: CDR1 MNHEY, CDR2 SVGEGT. V trimming: 2 bases; J trimming: 4 bases; junction bases outside the gene matches: 4. There are 15 residues in the CDR3. The CDR3 reads CASSYGASGRYEQYF. The CDR3, as DNA: TGTGCCAGCAGTTACGGGGCTAGCGGGAGGTACGAGCAGTACTTC.

This chain uses TRBV7-3 with TRBJ2-2, with D perhaps matching TRBD2 (6 bases). The CDR3 extends over 14 amino acids. The V gene's germline CDR1 is SGHTA and CDR2 FQGTGA. Trimming cost V 0 bases and J 6 bases, with 8 bases left between them. CDR3 bases: TGTGCCAGCAGCTTAACTCCGGGGGCCGGGGAGCTGTTTTTT. This encodes CASSLTPGAGELFF.

The rearrangement uses TRBV2 and TRBJ1-4; D gene unclear. V was trimmed by 3 bases and J by 6 bases, leaving 11 bases between them. Germline V gene sequence: CDR1 SNHLY, CDR2 FYNNEI. CDR3 length: 14 amino acids. The CDR3 sequence: CASSDPGRDEKLFF. The CDR3 coding sequence is TGTGCCAGCAGTGACCCGGGAAGGGATGAAAAACTGTTTTTT. Full variable domain (outside the CDR3, taken from reference TRBV2 and TRBJ1-4): EPEVTQTPSHQVTQMGQEVILRCVPISNHLYFYWYRQILGQKVEFLVSFYNNEISEKSEIFDDQFSVERPDGSNFTLKIRSTKLEDSAMYFCASSDPGRDEKLFFGSGTQLSVL.

The chain has TRBV29-1 and TRBJ1-2, with a weak D call TRBD1 (5 bases). Deletions cut 2 bases from V and 5 bases from J, with 12 bases between. The CDR3 has 13 residues. Looked up from germline, CDR1 is SQVTM and CDR2 is ANQGSEA. The DNA for the CDR3 is TGCAGCGTTGAATTGGGCCGGGGGTATGGCTACACCTTC. This sequence encodes CSVELGRGYGYTF.